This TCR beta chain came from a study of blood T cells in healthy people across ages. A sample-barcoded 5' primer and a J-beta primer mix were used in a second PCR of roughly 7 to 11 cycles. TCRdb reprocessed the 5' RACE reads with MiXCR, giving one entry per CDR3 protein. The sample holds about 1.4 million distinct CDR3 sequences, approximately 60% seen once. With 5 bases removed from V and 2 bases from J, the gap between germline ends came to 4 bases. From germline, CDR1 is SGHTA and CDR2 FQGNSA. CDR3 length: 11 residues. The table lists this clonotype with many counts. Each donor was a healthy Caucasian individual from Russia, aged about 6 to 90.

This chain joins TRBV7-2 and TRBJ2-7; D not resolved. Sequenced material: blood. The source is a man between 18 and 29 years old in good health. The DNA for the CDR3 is TGTGCCAGCAGCGCCGCCTACGAGCAGTACTTC. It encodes CASSAAYEQYF.